Reported below is one T cell receptor beta chain. This entry is derived from a study of blood T cell repertoires in COVID-19. Study details: T cells, B-cell-depleted T cells, or PBMCs supplied cDNA or gDNA.

Clones were read by immunoSEQ multiplex PCR, and TCRdb kept only the in-frame ones, dropping some. The sample carries 100,000 to 150,000 clones, approximately 89% recorded once. Trimming took 9 bases from V and 4 from J, leaving 19 bases between them. The CDR3 extends over 14 amino acids. The germline V gene encodes CDR1 SNHLY and CDR2 FYNNEI. This receptor was obtained from a man in his fifties or sixties with acute or convalescent COVID-19. The sequenced sample was peripheral blood. The chain joins TRBV2 to TRBJ2-7, with D possibly matching TRBD2 (6 bases). CDR3 loop: CASKPGLHRYEQYF. CDR3 coding DNA: TGTGCCAGTAAACCGGGACTCCATCGGTACGAGCAGTACTTC.